The T cell receptor beta chain described here comes from a study of blood T cell repertoires in COVID-19. Original processing notes: It was from reference gene primer amplification that nucleated cell counts were estimated. Here immunoSEQ multiplex PCR was the method, and the copy in TCRdb shows in-frame clones only, minus some. V and J calls and clone size follow that table, whereas D and trimming were derived from the DNA. The repertoire holds some 96,000 clones, with approximately 90% as singletons. This clonotype was sampled from a man aged 60 to 75 with acute or convalescent COVID-19. The source material was peripheral blood.

CDR3 amino acids: CASSRVQTQYF. The DNA for the CDR3 is TGTGCCAGCAGCCGAGTCCAGACCCAGTACTTC. The V and J genes are TRBV2 and TRBJ2-5; the D is unclear. The CDR3 is 11 amino acids. The V gene lost 6 bases and the J gene lost 6 bases, with 8 bases spanning the gap. Germline V gene data show CDR1 as SNHLY and CDR2 as FYNNEI. The whole variable domain, remainder taken from reference TRBV2 and TRBJ2-5, is EPEVTQTPSHQVTQMGQEVILRCVPISNHLYFYWYRQILGQKVEFLVSFYNNEISEKSEIFDDQFSVERPDGSNFTLKIRSTKLEDSAMYFCASSRVQTQYFGPGTRLLVL.